Given below is one T cell receptor (beta chain) in context. The junction shows a germline mismatch at one end, possibly a read error. This sample's time point: longitudinal time-point 3. The entry originates in a study of neurological immune-mediated disorders. A 10-nucleotide random UMI tagged transcripts in template-switch 5'RACE cDNA synthesis. TCRdb reanalysed the 5' RACE reads using MiXCR and keeps one entry per CDR3 protein. The data hold 85,000 to 110,000 distinct CDR3 sequences, with about 10% observed a single time. This TCR derives from a female donor with HTLV-1-associated myelopathy (HAM/TSP). The sample consisted of PBMCs.

The chain's CDR3 is CASSETGKNAGELFF. The CDR3 nucleotides read TGTGCCAGCAGTGAGACAGGGAAGAACGCCGGGGAGCTGTTTTTT. The rearrangement uses TRBV6-5 and TRBJ2-2; 7 bases agree with TRBD1. There are 15 residues in the CDR3. The germline V gene encodes CDR1 MNHEY and CDR2 SVGAGI.